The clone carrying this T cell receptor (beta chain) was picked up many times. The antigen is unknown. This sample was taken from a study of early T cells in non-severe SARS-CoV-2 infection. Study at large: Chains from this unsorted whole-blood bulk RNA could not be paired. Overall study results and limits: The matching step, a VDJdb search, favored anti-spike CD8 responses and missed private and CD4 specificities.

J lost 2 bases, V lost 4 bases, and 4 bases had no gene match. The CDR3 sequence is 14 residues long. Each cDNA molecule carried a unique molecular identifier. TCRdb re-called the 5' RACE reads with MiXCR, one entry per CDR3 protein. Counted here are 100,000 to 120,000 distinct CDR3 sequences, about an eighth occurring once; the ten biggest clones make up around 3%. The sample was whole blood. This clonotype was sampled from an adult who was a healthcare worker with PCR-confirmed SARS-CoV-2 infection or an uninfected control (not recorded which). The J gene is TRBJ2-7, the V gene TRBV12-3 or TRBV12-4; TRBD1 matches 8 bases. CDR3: CASSSDRVTYEQYF. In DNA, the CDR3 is TGTGCCAGCAGTTCGGACAGGGTTACCTACGAGCAGTACTTC.